One sample yielded the 22 T cell receptor beta chains listed below, sequenced in a study of CD8+ T cells in alopecia areata. Sequencing used cDNA as its template, made by extracting RNA and reverse transcribing it. Repertoires were generated with immunoSEQ multiplex PCR, while TCRdb's copy carries only in-frame clones and drops some. The table records 130,000 to 150,000 clones, approximately 45% of them present only once. The specimen sequenced was CD4+ T cells sorted from blood. Receptors originate from a human donor with alopecia areata.

The sample holds a few counts of this clone. The chain is built from TRBV29-1 and TRBJ2-5; maybe TRBD1 (6 bases). Germline V gene lookup returns CDR1 SQVTM and CDR2 ANQGSEA. Between the trimmed V and J ends, which lost 8 bases and 2 bases, there was a span of 12 bases. The CDR3 length is 12 residues. The CDR3, as DNA: TGCAGCCTACAACAGGGACAAGAGACCCAGTACTTC. As protein: CSLQQGQETQYF.

The rearrangement joins TRBV29-1 to TRBJ2-1, with TRBD2 matching over 11 bases. The germline CDR1 and CDR2 sequences are SQVTM and ANQGSEA. The J segment lost 12 bases and the V segment lost 3 bases, leaving 7 bases of the junction unmatched. This CDR3 has 13 residues. This chain's CDR3 is CSVDLAGGGRQFF. As DNA, the CDR3 is TGCAGCGTTGATCTAGCGGGAGGTGGTCGGCAGTTCTTC.

The rearrangement links TRBV30 to TRBJ2-2; no clear D gene. The CDR3 has 11 amino acids. Trimming pared 0 bases from V and 8 bases from J, leaving 4 bases between. Germline values: CDR1 GTSNPN, CDR2 SVGIG (reference sequence). CDR3 DNA: TGTGCCTGGAGTGTCGGAGGGGAGCTGTTTTTT. Amino acid sequence: CAWSVGGELFF.

V is TRBV29-1 and J is TRBJ1-2; 7 bases line up with TRBD1. The length of the CDR3 is 13 residues. Per germline, CDR1 SQVTM and CDR2 ANQGSEA. Trimming cost V 4 bases and J 4 bases; bases outside gene matches: 6. The CDR3 loop is CSVVEGAGYGYTF. The CDR3 bases are TGCAGCGTTGTTGAGGGGGCTGGCTATGGCTACACCTTC. Combining the CDR3 with reference TRBV29-1 and TRBJ1-2 gives the whole variable domain SAVISQKPSRDICQRGTSLTIQCQVDSQVTMMFWYRQQPGQSLTLIATANQGSEATYESGFVIDKFPISRPNLTFSTLTVSNMSPEDSSIYLCSVVEGAGYGYTFGSGTRLTVV.

This chain connects TRBV7-3 to TRBJ2-1; 9 bases fit TRBD2. This CDR3 is built from 14 residues. V lost 6 bases and J lost 7; bases outside the gene matches: 7. CDR1 SGHTA and CDR2 FQGTGA come from the germline V gene. CDR3 loop: CASSSGLAVNEQFF. DNA for the CDR3: TGTGCCAGCAGTTCGGGACTAGCAGTTAATGAGCAGTTCTTC.

This clone was recorded a few times. The chain combines TRBV30 with TRBJ2-1, with D perhaps TRBD2 (5 bases). The germline CDR1 and CDR2 sequences are GTSNPN and SVGIG (reference sequence). The CDR3 runs to 12 residues. The ends were cut back, 3 bases at V and 12 bases at J, with 15 bases in the middle. The DNA for the CDR3 is TGTGCCTGGAGCCCGGGGATATGGTGGCAGTTCTTC. Translation: CAWSPGIWWQFF.

The CDR3 loop is CAWSLGTSGRVEQYF. In DNA, the CDR3 is TGTGCCTGGAGCCTCGGGACTAGCGGGAGGGTGGAGCAGTACTTC. The chain couples TRBV30 to TRBJ2-7, with TRBD2 matching over 16 bases. CDR1 is GTSNPN and CDR2 is SVGIG in the germline V gene (reference sequence). This CDR3 region has 15 residues. V gave up 3 bases and J gave up 7 bases; unmatched junction bases: 6. Using reference TRBV30 and TRBJ2-7 for the parts outside the CDR3, the full variable domain is SQTIHQWPATLVQPVGSPLSLECTVEGTSNPNLYWYRQAAGRGLQLLFYSVGIGQISSEVPQNLSASRPQDRQFILSSKKLLLSDSGFYLCAWSLGTSGRVEQYFGPGTRLTVT.

In the case of this clone: Other DNA sequences from this sample encode an identical CDR3 as well. The chain joins TRBV5-4 to TRBJ2-5; no clear D. Trimming removed 2 bases at V and 3 bases at J, with 5 bases between. This CDR3 contains 12 residues. Looked up from germline, CDR1 is SGHNT and CDR2 is YYREEE (reference sequence). This chain's CDR3 is CASSLPKETQYF. CDR3 DNA: TGTGCCAGCAGCTTACCGAAAGAGACCCAGTACTTC.

V is TRBV5-1 and J is TRBJ2-3; D gene uncertain. This CDR3 has 15 amino acids. Trimming shortened V by 1 base and J by 4 bases, and 13 bases separated the two germline ends. Germline-derived CDR1 and CDR2 are SGHRS and YFSETQ. The chain's CDR3 is CASSLMWESSDTQYF. The CDR3 nucleotides read TGCGCCAGCAGCTTGATGTGGGAAAGCTCAGATACGCAGTATTTT. Together with reference TRBV5-1 and TRBJ2-3, the CDR3 gives the full variable domain: KAGVTQTPRYLIKTRGQQVTLSCSPISGHRSVSWYQQTPGQGLQFLFEYFSETQRNKGNFPGRFSGRQFSNSRSEMNVSTLELGDSALYLCASSLMWESSDTQYFGPGTRLTVL.

The J gene is TRBJ2-7, the V gene TRBV28; unclear D gene. The CDR3 covers 13 residues. V was trimmed by 6 bases and J by 0 bases, leaving 9 bases between them. Per germline, CDR1 MDHEN and CDR2 SYDVKM. This CDR3 reads CASSEASSYEQYF. CDR3 sequence (DNA): TGTGCCAGCAGCGAAGCGAGCTCCTACGAGCAGTACTTC.

The chain joins TRBV5-1 to TRBJ2-1; D gene uncertain. Germline V CDR1 and CDR2: SGHRS, YFSETQ. The CDR3 has 12 amino acids. V was shortened by 5 bases and J by 4 bases, with 7 bases between the two germline ends. The CDR3 DNA is TGCGCCAGCAGTTTCCTTTACAATGAGCAGTTCTTC. It yields the protein CASSFLYNEQFF.

V is TRBV27 and J is TRBJ1-4; D is perhaps TRBD1 (6 bases). V shed 5 bases and J shed 8 bases, with 12 bases lying between them. The CDR3 has 13 residues. In germline, CDR1 is MNHEY, CDR2 SMNVEV (reference sequence). The CDR3 loop is CASSLWDNEKLFF. The CDR3 DNA reads TGTGCCAGCAGTCTATGGGACAACGAAAAACTGTTTTTT.

The rearrangement joins TRBV7-3 to TRBJ1-2; weak D call: TRBD1 (6 bases). This CDR3 is 17 amino acids long. Germline loops: CDR1 SGHTA, CDR2 FQGTGA. V lost 3 bases and J 4 bases, leaving 21 bases between the germline ends. CDR3 nucleotide sequence: TGTGCCAGCAGCTTCACGGGGGGACAAAAAGGCGGCTATGGCTACACCTTC. Protein product: CASSFTGGQKGGYGYTF.

The rearrangement links TRBV28 to TRBJ2-2, with D hard to call. The germline CDR1 and CDR2 sequences are MDHEN and SYDVKM. V was pared by 2 bases and J by 7 bases, with 2 bases between. This CDR3 contains 11 residues. CDR3 nucleotide sequence: TGTGCCAGCAGTTTAATCGGGGAGCTGTTTTTT. Its protein is CASSLIGELFF.

The V gene is TRBV29-1, the J gene TRBJ2-3, with 8 bases aligning to TRBD2. The V and J ends lost 4 bases and 1 base, in that order; junction bases with no gene match: 10. The CDR3 extends over 16 amino acids. Germline CDR1 SQVTM, CDR2 ANQGSEA. The CDR3 sequence: CSVGAGAPGGTDTQYF. In nucleotides, the CDR3 is TGCAGCGTTGGAGCGGGAGCCCCAGGCGGCACAGATACGCAGTATTTT.

There are a few counts of this clone. The chain recombines TRBV29-1 with TRBJ1-1; TRBD1 matches at 8 bases. There are 11 residues in the CDR3. V lost 5 bases to trimming and J lost 11 bases; unmatched junction nucleotides: 7. Germline V CDR1 and CDR2: SQVTM, ANQGSEA. For the CDR3, the DNA is TGCAGCGTTTCAACAGGGGGGGCGGCTTTCTTT. Translation gives CSVSTGGAAFF.

A few counts support this clone. This chain links TRBV29-1 with TRBJ1-2; a weak D match, TRBD1 (5 bases). Trimming pared 7 bases from V and 5 bases from J, leaving 11 bases between. Germline V CDR1 and CDR2: SQVTM, ANQGSEA. The CDR3 totals 11 residues. DNA of the CDR3: TGCAGCGCAGACGACAGTTATGGCTACACCTTC. Encoded protein: CSADDSYGYTF.

The chain carries TRBV5-1 and TRBJ2-2; D not certain. The germline V gene encodes CDR1 SGHRS and CDR2 YFSETQ. The length of the CDR3 is 14 residues. V was pared by 0 bases and J by 6 bases, with 9 bases between. The CDR3 nucleotides are TGCGCCAGCAGCTTGGCCGCGACGGCCGGGGAGCTGTTTTTT. As protein: CASSLAATAGELFF.

This chain links TRBV29-1 with TRBJ2-7, with 9 bases that match TRBD2. CDR3 length equals 15 residues. Looked up from germline, CDR1 is SQVTM and CDR2 is ANQGSEA. Unmatched junction bases numbered 7, after V lost 1 base and J lost 3 bases. The chain's CDR3 is CSVEGGTSRNYEQYF. CDR3 nucleotides: TGCAGCGTTGAAGGTGGGACTAGCAGAAACTACGAGCAGTACTTC.

The gene calls are TRBV6-5 and TRBJ2-5, with D possibly TRBD2 on 7 matching bases. The CDR3 totals 15 residues. Between the trimmed V and J ends, which lost 0 bases and 4 bases, there was a span of 12 bases. CDR1 is MNHEY and CDR2 is SVGAGI in the germline V gene. The CDR3 DNA is TGTGCCAGCAGTTACTCGGGAGGGGGTGGAGAGACCCAGTACTTC. Encoded protein: CASSYSGGGGETQYF.

This chain joins TRBV29-1 and TRBJ1-1; no clear D. V was clipped by 5 bases and J by 1 base, with 11 bases between them. The CDR3 is 13 residues long. From germline, CDR1 is SQVTM and CDR2 ANQGSEA. CDR3 protein: CSVIDQRNTEAFF. In DNA, the CDR3 is TGCAGCGTTATCGACCAAAGGAACACTGAAGCTTTCTTT.

This chain links TRBV30 with TRBJ2-6; D call uncertain. This CDR3 region has 14 residues. The germline V and J ends were trimmed by 2 bases and 2 bases, with 7 bases remaining between them. CDR1 is GTSNPN, CDR2 SVGIG, per germline (reference sequence). DNA for the CDR3: TGTGCCTGGAGTTATCCTCCTGGGGCCAACGTCCTGACTTTC. It translates to CAWSYPPGANVLTF.